Below, 5 T cell receptor beta chains from the same sample are listed, as sequenced in a study of cytomegalovirus exposure and HLA in healthy donors listed by TCRdb under 2017. Libraries were prepared through the immunoSEQ multiplex PCR assay. For the multiplex PCR, a mixture combining 60 forward primers for TCR Vbeta segments and 13 reverse primers for TCR Jbeta segments was used. The immuneACCESS repertoire file appears here via TCRdb, limited to in-frame rearrangements. These files lack a portion of the clones; in checked studies, under half of the deficit traces to unresolved V genes, and the cause of the others is not known. In this sample the table shows some 220,000 clones, 70% to 80% of which occur a single time. Of the sample, roughly 2.5% falls within the top ten clones. Sample: PBMCs. The origin of the receptors is a woman between 55 and 75 years old in good health and CMV-seropositive.

This chain joins TRBV5-4 and TRBJ2-3, with D possibly matching TRBD1 (6 bases). CDR1 SGHNT and CDR2 YYREEE come from the germline V gene (reference sequence). This CDR3 comprises 16 residues. Between the trimmed V and J ends, which lost 2 bases and 2 bases, there was a span of 15 bases. The CDR3 DNA is TGTGCCAGCAGCTTAGCCGGGACATTAAACACAGATACGCAGTATTTT. Amino acids: CASSLAGTLNTDTQYF.

The chain is built from TRBV19 and TRBJ2-7; TRBD1 matches 9 bases. The CDR3 length is 13 residues. Germline CDR1 and CDR2: LNHDA and SQIVND (reference sequence). V was pared by 6 bases and J by 5 bases, with 5 bases of the junction left unmatched. CDR3 residues: CASSPGQGHEQYF. CDR3 in DNA: TGTGCCAGTAGCCCGGGACAGGGTCACGAGCAGTACTTC.

J is TRBJ1-1 and V is TRBV11-2; TRBD1 is a possible D gene (6 bases). V lost 6 bases, J lost 6 bases, and 11 bases lay in between. The germline V gene encodes CDR1 SGHAT and CDR2 FQNNGV. The CDR3 is 12 amino acids. The CDR3 sequence: CASRPYRAEAFF. Written as DNA, the CDR3 is TGTGCCAGCAGACCGTACAGGGCTGAAGCTTTCTTT.

The chain is built from TRBV7-2 and TRBJ1-1, with 7 bases aligning to TRBD1. This CDR3 has 14 residues. V lost 5 bases, J lost 5 bases, and 8 bases stayed unmatched. CDR1 and CDR2 (germline): SGHTA, FQGNSA. CDR3 bases: TGTGCCAGCAGCCCGCAGACAGGGAAGACTGAAGCTTTCTTT. Translating gives CASSPQTGKTEAFF. Supplemented by reference TRBV7-2 and TRBJ1-1, the full variable domain reads GAGVSQSPSNKVTEKGKDVELRCDPISGHTALYWYRQSLGQGLEFLIYFQGNSAPDKSGLPSDRFSAERTGGSVSTLTIQRTQQEDSAVYLCASSPQTGKTEAFFGQGTRLTVV.

This clone was seen only a few times. J is TRBJ1-2 and V is TRBV5-1, with TRBD1 matching over 7 bases. The CDR3 consists of 13 residues. The ends lost 3 bases at V and 8 bases at J; junction bases unmatched: 7. CDR1 and CDR2 from the germline V gene are SGHRS and YFSETQ. CDR3 DNA sequence: TGCGCCAGCAGCTCCAACAGGGGCAGGGGCTACACCTTC. Its protein product is CASSSNRGRGYTF. Variable domain in full (rest from reference TRBV5-1 and TRBJ1-2): KAGVTQTPRYLIKTRGQQVTLSCSPISGHRSVSWYQQTPGQGLQFLFEYFSETQRNKGNFPGRFSGRQFSNSRSEMNVSTLELGDSALYLCASSSNRGRGYTFGSGTRLTVV.